This TCR beta chain was profiled in a study of OX40 agonist ivuxolimab in advanced cancers. About the research overall: Intravenous ivuxolimab at 0.01 to 10 mg/kg was given to patients every 2 weeks. Aged roughly 20 to 79 with a mean of approximately 57 years, they were under 85% male. Study-wide points: There were, on average, more expanded clones in CD8+ T cells than in CD4+. In the 0.1 to 3.0 mg/kg range, CD4+ and CD8+ blood T cells had expanded clonally by week 6.

Concerning this clone: Its antigen is as yet unknown.

Here immunoSEQ multiplex PCR was the method, and the copy in TCRdb shows in-frame clones only, minus some. Altogether nearly 95,000 clones are present, roughly 94% being singletons, with the ten largest covering roughly 2.8%. V gave up 4 bases and J gave up 7 bases; unmatched junction bases: 8. The CDR3 length is 14 residues. Per the germline V gene, CDR1 is MNHEY and CDR2 is SVGAGI. Sequencing used CD4+ or CD8+ T cells sorted from blood, obtained in a trial of the OX40 agonist ivuxolimab. V gene TRBV6-5 combines with J gene TRBJ1-2; 8 bases agree with TRBD1. This TCR was recovered from an adult with an advanced solid tumor such as melanoma, head and neck, liver or kidney cancer. The CDR3 sequence: CASSSLQGAIGYTF. In DNA form, the CDR3 reads TGTGCCAGCAGTTCCCTCCAGGGGGCTATTGGCTACACCTTC.